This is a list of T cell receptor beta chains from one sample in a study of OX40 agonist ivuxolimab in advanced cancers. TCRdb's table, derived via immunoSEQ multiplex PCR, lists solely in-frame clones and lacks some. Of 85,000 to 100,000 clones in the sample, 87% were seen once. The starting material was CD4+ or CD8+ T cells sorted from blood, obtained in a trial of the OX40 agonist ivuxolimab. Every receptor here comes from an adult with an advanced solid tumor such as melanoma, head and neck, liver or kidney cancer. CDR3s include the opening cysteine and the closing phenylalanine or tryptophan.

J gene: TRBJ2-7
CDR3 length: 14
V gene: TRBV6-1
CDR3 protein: CASSGLAGTYEQYF

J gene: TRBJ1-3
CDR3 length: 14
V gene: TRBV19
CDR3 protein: CASSITGAGNTIYF

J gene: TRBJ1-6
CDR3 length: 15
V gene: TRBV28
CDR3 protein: CASSYTGTYNSPLHF

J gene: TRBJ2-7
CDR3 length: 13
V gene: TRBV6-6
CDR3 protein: CASSYHITGEQYF

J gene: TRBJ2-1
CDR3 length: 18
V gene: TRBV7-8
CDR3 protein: CASSPSPLSGRAANEQFF

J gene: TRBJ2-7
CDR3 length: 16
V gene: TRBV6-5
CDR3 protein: CASSYLTSGRAYEQYF

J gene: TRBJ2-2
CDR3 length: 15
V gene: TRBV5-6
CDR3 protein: CASSPDPPNTGELFF

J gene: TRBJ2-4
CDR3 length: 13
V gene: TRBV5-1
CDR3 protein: CASSSVQADIQYF

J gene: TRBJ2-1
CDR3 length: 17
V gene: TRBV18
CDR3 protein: CASSPPGSRGSYNEQFF

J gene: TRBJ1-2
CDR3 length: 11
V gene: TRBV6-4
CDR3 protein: CASSDSYGYTF

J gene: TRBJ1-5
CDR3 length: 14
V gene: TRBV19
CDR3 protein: CASSIQGAHQPQHF

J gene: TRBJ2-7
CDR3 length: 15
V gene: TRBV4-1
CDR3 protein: CASSQPGTGSYEQYF

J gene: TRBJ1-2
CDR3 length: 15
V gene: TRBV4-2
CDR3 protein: CASSQERQGHGGYTF

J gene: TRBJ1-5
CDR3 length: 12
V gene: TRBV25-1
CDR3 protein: CASSVGNQPQHF

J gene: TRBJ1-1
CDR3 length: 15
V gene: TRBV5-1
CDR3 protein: CASSLLGAANTEAFF

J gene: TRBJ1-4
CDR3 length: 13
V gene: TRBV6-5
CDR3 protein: CASRGNTGEKLFF

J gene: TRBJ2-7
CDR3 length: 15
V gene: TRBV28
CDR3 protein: CASSRLAGYVYEQYF

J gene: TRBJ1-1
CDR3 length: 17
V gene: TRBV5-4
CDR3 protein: CASSGTGGGFTNTEAFF

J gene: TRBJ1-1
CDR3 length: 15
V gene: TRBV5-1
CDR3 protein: CASSLAGGMNTEAFF

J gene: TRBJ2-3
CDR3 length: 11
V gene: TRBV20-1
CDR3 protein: CSARITDTQYF

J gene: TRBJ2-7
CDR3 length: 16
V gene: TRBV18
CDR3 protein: CASSPLPRAPSYEQYF

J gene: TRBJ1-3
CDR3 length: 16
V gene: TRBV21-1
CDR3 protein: CASSKAGTGAGNTIYF

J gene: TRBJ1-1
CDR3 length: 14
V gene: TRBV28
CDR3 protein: CASSLWGGGTEAFF

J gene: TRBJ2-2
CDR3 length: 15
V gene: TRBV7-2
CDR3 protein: CASSFRAEWAGELFF

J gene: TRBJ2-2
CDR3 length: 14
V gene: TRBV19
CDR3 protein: CASSIGGGAGELFF

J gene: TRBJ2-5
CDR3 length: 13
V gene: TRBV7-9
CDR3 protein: CASSLDSFVPGYF

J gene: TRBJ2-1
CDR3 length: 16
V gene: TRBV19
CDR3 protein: CASTSRLAGRYNEQFF

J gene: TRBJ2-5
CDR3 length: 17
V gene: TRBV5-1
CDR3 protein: CASSLAGGRGQQETQYF

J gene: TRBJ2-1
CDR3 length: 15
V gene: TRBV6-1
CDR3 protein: CASSDWTSVRNEQFF

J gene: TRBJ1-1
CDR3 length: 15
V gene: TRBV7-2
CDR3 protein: CASSLSPLTGTEAFF